Each of the 6 T cell receptor beta chains below was sequenced from the same sample in a study of cytomegalovirus exposure and HLA in healthy donors. The PCR contained 60 Vbeta and 13 Jbeta primers. The repertoire was sequenced with immunoSEQ multiplex PCR; TCRdb's copy has only in-frame clones and lacks some. The top ten clones hold around 20% of a sample with 95,000 to 150,000 clones, approximately 87% of them seen once. The sample was PBMCs. The receptors stem from a man younger than 35 in good health and CMV-seropositive.

The chain has TRBV11-2 and TRBJ1-1; D might be TRBD1 (5 bases). This CDR3 region has 14 residues. The V end lost 4 bases, the J end lost 0 bases, and 9 bases lay between the germline ends. Germline lookup yields CDR1 SGHAT and CDR2 FQNNGV. The CDR3 loop reads CASSWSGLNTEAFF. The CDR3 DNA is TGTGCCAGCAGCTGGTCAGGGTTGAACACTGAAGCTTTCTTT.

The V call is TRBV5-1, the J call TRBJ2-2; tentative D call: TRBD1 (6 bases). The CDR3 is made up of 13 amino acids. Germline CDR1 reads SGHRS; CDR2 reads YFSETQ. V was clipped by 7 bases and J by 5 bases, with 12 bases between them. CDR3 loop: CASATGNTGELFF. The CDR3, as DNA: TGCGCCAGCGCCACAGGGAATACCGGGGAGCTGTTTTTT. Supplemented by reference TRBV5-1 and TRBJ2-2, the full variable domain reads KAGVTQTPRYLIKTRGQQVTLSCSPISGHRSVSWYQQTPGQGLQFLFEYFSETQRNKGNFPGRFSGRQFSNSRSEMNVSTLELGDSALYLCASATGNTGELFFGEGSRLTVL.

V is TRBV11-2 and J is TRBJ2-1; 7 bases fit TRBD2. The CDR3 extends over 17 amino acids. Germline assignment: CDR1 SGHAT and CDR2 FQNNGV. Unmatched junction bases numbered 8, after V lost 0 bases and J lost 3 bases. CDR3 amino acids: CASSLELRGFVYNEQFF. The DNA for the CDR3 is TGTGCCAGCAGCTTAGAGTTGCGGGGGTTCGTCTACAATGAGCAGTTCTTC.

This sequence joins TRBV5-1 and TRBJ2-3, with TRBD2 matching 8 bases. Germline CDR1 is SGHRS and CDR2 is YFSETQ. The CDR3 loop spans 12 amino acids. V lost 1 base and J lost 12; bases outside the gene matches: 4. This CDR3 reads CASSLTGGEQYF. The DNA for the CDR3 is TGCGCCAGCAGCTTGACCGGGGGGGAACAGTATTTT.

This clone was detected only once. The J gene is TRBJ2-3, the V gene TRBV9; TRBD1 agrees at 7 bases. CDR1 is SGDLS and CDR2 is YYNGEE in the germline V gene. CDR3 length: 14 residues. J gave up 5 bases and V 0 bases, and 3 bases lay outside the gene matches. The CDR3 reads CASSVEGAGDTQYF. The CDR3 DNA sequence: TGTGCCAGCAGCGTAGAGGGGGCTGGAGATACGCAGTATTTT.

This clone was detected a few times. The V and J genes are TRBV6-1 and TRBJ1-5, with D maybe TRBD1 (5 bases). Germline CDR1 is MNHNS and CDR2 is SASEGT. The CDR3 is 18 residues long. The V and J ends lost 4 bases and 0 bases respectively, with 19 bases between them. The CDR3 is CASSADIIAGYSNQPQHF. The DNA of the CDR3 is TGTGCCAGCAGTGCGGACATAATTGCCGGATATAGCAATCAGCCCCAGCATTTT.